The rows below give T cell receptor beta chains drawn from one sample of a study of post-analysis software for immune sequencing data. TCRdb itself ran the PCR reads through MiXCR, one entry per CDR3 protein. This table has 650,000 to 850,000 distinct CDR3 sequences, roughly half appearing once. The sample comprised blood. The source of these receptors is a girl between 5 and 17 years old with multiple sclerosis. Each CDR3 is given with its conserved first and last residue. A D gene is named only where the DNA matches it firmly. Expanded clones get a size class; other rows say once, few or many, or leave the size out.

D	length	V	size	J	CDR3	DNA
TRBD2	17	TRBV20-1	few	TRBJ2-1	CSARGIPGGWSYNEQFF	TGCAGTGCTAGAGGCATACCGGGGGGTTGGTCCTACAATGAGCAGTTCTTC
TRBD1	14	TRBV29-1	.	TRBJ1-5	CSVRTGTAHGPQHF	TGCAGCGTTCGTACCGGGACAGCCCATGGTCCCCAGCATTTT
.	18	TRBV3-1	.	TRBJ1-4	CASSHQGRGRLRDEKLFF	TGTGCCAGCAGCCATCAGGGCAGGGGCCGCCTAAGGGATGAAAAACTGTTTTTT
TRBD1	14	TRBV7-2	few	TRBJ2-3	CASRTGWRTDTQYF	TGTGCCAGCAGGACAGGGTGGAGGACAGATACGCAGTATTTT
.	14	TRBV2	.	TRBJ2-3	CASSVSSGTDTQYF	TGTGCCAGCAGTGTCAGTTCGGGGACAGATACGCAGTATTTT
.	12	TRBV3-1	.	TRBJ2-4	CASSQGPDIQYF	TGTGCCAGCAGCCAAGGTCCGGACATTCAGTACTTC
.	14	TRBV18	.	TRBJ2-5	CASSRRYREETQYF	TGTGCCAGCTCACGGCGATACAGGGAAGAGACCCAGTACTTC
.	14	TRBV12-3/TRBV12-4	.	TRBJ1-2	CASSRTNGGGGYTF	TGTGCCAGCAGTCGCACGAATGGGGGAGGGGGCTACACCTTC
.	16	TRBV6-6	.	TRBJ2-6	CASSANGASGANVLAF	TGTGCCAGCAGTGCGAATGGCGCCTCTGGGGCCAACGTCCTGGCTTTC
TRBD2	17	TRBV20-1	.	TRBJ2-2	CSARGLTSAANTGELFF	TGCAGTGCTAGAGGCCTAACTAGCGCAGCGAACACCGGGGAGCTGTTTTTT
.	15	TRBV7-2	few	TRBJ2-6	CASSSRGVWANVLTF	TGTGCCAGCAGCTCCAGGGGGGTCTGGGCCAACGTCCTGACTTTC
.	15	TRBV5-1	.	TRBJ1-2	CASSLAQGSGYGYTF	TGCGCCAGCAGCTTGGCTCAGGGGTCGGGATACGGCTACACCTTC
.	12	TRBV20-1	.	TRBJ1-2	CSASAGLGGYTF	TGCAGTGCTAGTGCAGGTTTAGGGGGCTACACCTTC
.	17	TRBV9	.	TRBJ1-3	CASSPTLLRESRNTIYF	TGTGCCAGCAGCCCGACCTTACTGCGGGAATCGAGAAACACCATATATTTT
.	14	TRBV20-1	few	TRBJ2-4	CSASHRDGGNIQYF	TGCAGTGCTAGCCACAGGGACGGCGGAAACATTCAGTACTTC
TRBD1	15	TRBV29-1	few	TRBJ2-5	CSATPGQGLRETQYF	TGCAGCGCGACCCCGGGACAGGGCCTCCGGGAGACCCAGTACTTC
.	18	TRBV6-5	.	TRBJ2-3	CASSYLGVGELEIDTQYF	TGTGCCAGCAGTTACTTGGGGGTCGGGGAGCTCGAGATAGATACGCAGTATTTT
TRBD1	17	TRBV7-9	.	TRBJ2-5	CASSSGDRDSLQETQYF	TGTGCCAGCAGCTCAGGGGACAGGGATTCGCTTCAAGAGACCCAGTACTTC
TRBD2	17	TRBV4-2	.	TRBJ2-1	CASSGGLAGGAYNEQFF	TGTGCCAGCAGCGGGGGACTAGCGGGGGGAGCCTACAATGAGCAGTTCTTC
.	16	TRBV4-1	.	TRBJ2-5	CASSLAGEVVQETQYF	TGCGCCAGCAGCCTAGCAGGGGAGGTAGTCCAAGAGACCCAGTACTTC
TRBD2	13	TRBV5-1	.	TRBJ2-5	CASFRGGQETQYF	TGCGCCAGCTTTCGGGGGGGGCAAGAGACCCAGTACTTC
.	12	TRBV20-1	once	TRBJ2-7	CSARGSPYEQYF	TGCAGTGCCCGGGGTAGTCCCTACGAGCAGTACTTC
.	14	TRBV6-5	few	TRBJ2-1	CASSYSGAYNEQFF	TGTGCCAGCAGTTATAGTGGCGCCTACAATGAGCAGTTCTTC
TRBD2	18	TRBV14	.	TRBJ2-5	CASSAWTSGGIPQETQYF	TGTGCCAGCAGCGCTTGGACTAGCGGGGGGATTCCACAAGAGACCCAGTACTTC
.	13	TRBV5-1	once	TRBJ1-2	CASQRGSDYGYTF	TGCGCCAGCCAAAGGGGGTCGGACTATGGCTACACCTTC
.	14	TRBV29-1	.	TRBJ2-1	CSVASYDSYNEQFF	TGCAGCGTCGCTTCTTACGACAGTTACAATGAGCAGTTCTTC
.	17	TRBV15	.	TRBJ2-5	CATSRETGGSPRGTQYF	TGTGCCACCAGCAGGGAAACTGGGGGTTCTCCACGGGGGACCCAGTACTTC
TRBD2	19	TRBV16	once	TRBJ2-3	CASSQSGASGRIGADTQYF	TGTGCCAGCAGCCAATCGGGCGCTAGCGGGAGGATAGGAGCAGATACGCAGTATTTT
.	12	TRBV11-2	.	TRBJ2-4	CASSLPGGIQYF	TGTGCCAGCAGCTTACCTGGGGGCATTCAGTACTTC
.	12	TRBV15	.	TRBJ2-2	CATSPEAGELFF	TGTGCCACCAGCCCGGAGGCCGGGGAGCTGTTTTTT
TRBD1	11	TRBV29-1	.	TRBJ2-5	CSGATGPTQYF	TGCAGCGGAGCGACAGGGCCGACCCAGTACTTC
TRBD2	15	TRBV7-3	.	TRBJ2-7	CASSLAGGDSYEQYF	TGTGCCAGCAGTTTAGCGGGAGGGGATTCCTACGAGCAGTACTTC
TRBD1	15	TRBV12-3/TRBV12-4	few	TRBJ1-5	CASSSGTASNQPQHF	TGTGCCAGCAGTTCCGGGACAGCTAGCAATCAGCCCCAGCATTTT
.	15	TRBV5-1	few	TRBJ2-1	CASSSGGQSYNEQFF	TGCGCCAGCAGCTCTGGGGGACAATCCTACAATGAGCAGTTCTTC
.	16	TRBV20-1	.	TRBJ2-5	CSARDPSGGAQETQYF	TGCAGTGCTAGAGATCCGTCAGGGGGGGCACAAGAGACCCAGTACTTC
.	16	TRBV4-2	.	TRBJ2-1	CASSQGGLPSYNEQFF	TGTGCCAGCAGCCAAGGGGGACTTCCCTCCTACAATGAGCAGTTCTTC
TRBD2	14	TRBV19	few	TRBJ2-3	CASRRAGSTDTQYF	TGTGCCAGTCGACGAGCGGGGAGCACAGATACGCAGTATTTT
TRBD1	15	TRBV5-1	.	TRBJ2-3	CASSERTGEGNTQYF	TGCGCCAGCAGCGAACGGACAGGGGAGGGGAATACGCAGTATTTT
.	12	TRBV12-3/TRBV12-4	few	TRBJ2-5	CASSLDREKQYF	TGTGCCAGCAGTTTAGACAGGGAGAAGCAGTACTTC
.	14	TRBV28	once	TRBJ2-1	CASSSPADYNEQFF	TGTGCCAGCAGTTCGCCGGCGGATTACAATGAGCAGTTCTTC
.	14	TRBV12-3/TRBV12-4	.	TRBJ1-2	CASSPREQGKGYTF	TGTGCCAGCAGCCCTCGGGAACAGGGAAAAGGCTACACCTTC
.	13	TRBV7-9	few	TRBJ2-1	CASSLGEGDEQFF	TGTGCCAGCAGCTTGGGTGAAGGGGATGAGCAGTTCTTC
TRBD1	14	TRBV29-1	.	TRBJ2-7	CSVSRDSVAYEQYF	TGCAGCGTTTCCAGGGACAGCGTCGCCTACGAGCAGTACTTC
.	15	TRBV12-3/TRBV12-4	.	TRBJ2-1	CASRVFSASYNEQFF	TGTGCCAGCAGGGTTTTTAGCGCCTCCTACAATGAGCAGTTCTTC
TRBD1	14	TRBV4-2	few	TRBJ1-2	CASSPRTGAYGYTF	TGTGCCAGCAGCCCTCGGACAGGGGCCTATGGCTACACCTTC
.	14	TRBV7-3	few	TRBJ2-7	CASSLIRGAYEQYF	TGTGCCAGCAGCTTAATCAGGGGTGCCTACGAGCAGTACTTC
.	13	TRBV25-1	.	TRBJ1-2	CASSPGGGNGYTF	TGTGCCAGCAGCCCGGGGGGCGGGAATGGCTACACCTTC
.	10	TRBV10-3	few	TRBJ1-2	CAIGRSDYTF	TGTGCCATCGGACGGTCCGACTACACCTTC
TRBD2	15	TRBV15	.	TRBJ2-5	CATSTVTSGQETQYF	TGTGCCACCAGCACAGTTACTAGCGGACAAGAGACCCAGTACTTC
.	13	TRBV15	few	TRBJ1-4	CATSRDGNEKLFF	TGTGCCACCAGCAGAGATGGTAATGAAAAACTGTTTTTT
TRBD1	16	TRBV7-8	.	TRBJ2-3	CASSFRTGGITDTQYF	TGTGCCAGCAGCTTTCGGACAGGGGGCATAACAGATACGCAGTATTTT
TRBD2	16	TRBV10-2	.	TRBJ2-7	CASISGVGLAGYEQYF	TGCGCCAGCATAAGTGGCGTTGGACTAGCGGGTTACGAGCAGTACTTC
TRBD2	20	TRBV20-1	.	TRBJ2-1	CSALPRGLAGSFSSYNEQFF	TGCAGTGCCTTGCCGCGGGGACTAGCGGGTTCTTTTAGCTCCTACAATGAGCAGTTCTTC
.	16	TRBV7-9	.	TRBJ2-7	CASSRKTGTVTYEQYF	TGTGCCAGCAGCAGAAAAACCGGGACGGTTACCTACGAGCAGTACTTC
TRBD2	20	TRBV6-5	few	TRBJ2-7	CASSYSFGGLAGIGNYEQYF	TGTGCCAGCAGTTACTCCTTTGGGGGACTAGCGGGGATTGGAAATTACGAGCAGTACTTC
TRBD1	19	TRBV5-1	.	TRBJ2-7	CASSPEPGQGILIRGEQYF	TGCGCCAGCAGCCCTGAGCCGGGACAGGGGATCTTGATTAGGGGCGAGCAGTACTTC
TRBD1	15	TRBV29-1	.	TRBJ1-2	CSVPQSTGDLYGYTF	TGCAGCGTCCCCCAATCAACAGGGGATCTTTATGGCTACACCTTC
TRBD1	16	TRBV12-3/TRBV12-4	.	TRBJ1-1	CASSPGDRGRNTEAFF	TGTGCCAGCAGTCCCGGGGACAGGGGGAGGAACACTGAAGCTTTCTTT
.	14	TRBV7-7	.	TRBJ2-7	CASSPDSLSYEQYF	TGTGCTAGCAGTCCAGACAGTCTCTCCTACGAGCAGTACTTC
.	13	TRBV20-1	.	TRBJ1-2	CSARDLAVGGYTF	TGCAGTGCTAGAGATCTAGCTGTTGGTGGCTACACCTTC